A selection of T cell receptor beta chains follows, all from one sample in a study of shared clonotypes between healthy human individuals. Using immunoSEQ multiplex PCR, the repertoire was profiled, and TCRdb retains in-frame clones only, with some absent. The data show approximately 500,000 clones, 96% seen once. Specimen: naive CD4+ T cells sorted from blood. The source of these receptors is a woman in her 30s in good health. The CDR3 runs from the conserved cysteine through the conserved F or W. The D gene is left open where the match is weak. Only some rows state a clone size, as once, few, many or a class for expanded clones.

d_call clone_size j_call v_call cdr3_nt cdr3_aa
. . TRBJ1-5 TRBV10-2 TGCGCCAGCAGTGAGTCTGGGGCAGGGTGGCCCCAGCATTTT CASSESGAGWPQHF
. . TRBJ2-3 TRBV6-5 TGTGCCAGCAGTCCTTTGAGACAGTACACAGATACGCAGTATTTT CASSPLRQYTDTQYF
. . TRBJ2-7 TRBV5-1 TGCGCCAGCAGCTCCACTCCGGCCCTCTACGAGCAGTACTTC CASSSTPALYEQYF
TRBD2 . TRBJ2-7 TRBV7-9 TGTGCCAGCAGCTCCGCCGGGACTAGCGAACCCTACGAGCAGTACTTC CASSSAGTSEPYEQYF
TRBD2 . TRBJ2-2 TRBV10-1 TGCGCCAGCAGTCACGAGGCTAGCGGGAACACCGGGGAGCTGTTTTTT CASSHEASGNTGELFF
. . TRBJ2-5 TRBV5-4 TGTGCCAGCAGGGGCCGGGACGAGTGGGAGACCCAGTACTTC CASRGRDEWETQYF
. . TRBJ2-3 TRBV4-1 TGCGCCAGCAGCTTTAGGGGAACAGGGTATAATGACGGTACGCAGTATTTT CASSFRGTGYNDGTQYF
. . TRBJ2-2 TRBV23-1 TGCGCCAGCAGTCAGAACAAGACAGAAGTCACCGGGGAGCTGTTTTTT CASSQNKTEVTGELFF
. . TRBJ2-1 TRBV10-3 TGTGCCATCAGTACCTCAATGGGCGCTGGAGATGAGCAGTTCTTC CAISTSMGAGDEQFF
TRBD2 . TRBJ2-1 TRBV28 TGTGCCAGCAGTTTCGAGACTAGCGGAACCTACAATGAGCAGTTCTTC CASSFETSGTYNEQFF
TRBD2 . TRBJ2-7 TRBV27 TGTGCCAGCAGTTTACAAGCGGGAGCTTTCGAGCAGTACTTC CASSLQAGAFEQYF
. . TRBJ2-1 TRBV15 TGTGCCACCAGCAGAGATCTGGGGGGCTCCTACAATGAGCAGTTCTTC CATSRDLGGSYNEQFF
. . TRBJ1-5 TRBV15 TGTGCCACCAGCAGAGATCAGACTCTGGGGCAGCCCCAGCATTTT CATSRDQTLGQPQHF
. . TRBJ2-7 TRBV27 TGTGCCAGCAGTTTATCCAGGACTGCGACTCAACCCTACGAGCAGTACTTC CASSLSRTATQPYEQYF
. . TRBJ2-7 TRBV4-2 TGTGCCAGCAGCCAAGACCGGGTGTCCTACGAGCAGTACTTC CASSQDRVSYEQYF
TRBD2 . TRBJ2-1 TRBV5-1 TGCGCCAGCAGCTTAGCGGGAGGGCCCGACAATGAGCAGTTCTTC CASSLAGGPDNEQFF
. . TRBJ2-7 TRBV4-1 TGCGCCAGCAGCCAAGATAGCAGAGGTTTTTACGAGCAGTACTTC CASSQDSRGFYEQYF
. . TRBJ1-5 TRBV7-7 TGTGCCAGCAGCTTAGATAGCAATCAGCCCCAGCATTTT CASSLDSNQPQHF
. once TRBJ2-2 TRBV19 TGTGCCAGTAGTAAGGGACAGAACACCGGGGAGCTGTTTTTT CASSKGQNTGELFF
TRBD1 once TRBJ2-7 TRBV13 TGTGCCAGCAGACGGACGTCGGGACAGGGGGTAGACGAGCAGTACTTC CASRRTSGQGVDEQYF
TRBD1 . TRBJ1-4 TRBV5-8 TGTGCCAGCAGCTGGGGGACAGGGGGACCCACTAATGAAAAACTGTTTTTT CASSWGTGGPTNEKLFF
. . TRBJ2-7 TRBV11-3 TGTGCCAGCAGCTTAGGCCCCCTAACCTACGAGCAGTACTTC CASSLGPLTYEQYF
. . TRBJ2-1 TRBV28 TGTGCCAGCAGTTTAGAAGGAAGGAGGGAGTTCTTC CASSLEGRREFF
. . TRBJ2-7 TRBV28 TGTGCCAGCAGTCCCGCTGACCTCTACGAGCAGTACTTC CASSPADLYEQYF
TRBD2 . TRBJ2-5 TRBV7-9 TGTGCCAGCAGCACAGGCGCGGGAGAAGGAGAGACCCAGTACTTC CASSTGAGEGETQYF
. once TRBJ2-7 TRBV28 TGTGCCAGCAGCCTTGGTCCAAAGATCTACGAGCAGTACTTC CASSLGPKIYEQYF
. . TRBJ2-3 TRBV19 TGTGCCAGTAGTATCCCGCCAGGCCGAACAGGCCTTCCTCGGCAGTATTTT CASSIPPGRTGLPRQYF
. . TRBJ2-3 TRBV27 TGTGCCAGCACCCTACAGGGTTGGGCTACAGATACGCAGTATTTT CASTLQGWATDTQYF
. . TRBJ2-5 TRBV18 TGTGCCAGCTCACCTCGGCACAGTGGCCAAGGGGCCCAGTACTTC CASSPRHSGQGAQYF
. . TRBJ1-2 TRBV7-8 TGTGCCAGCAGCTTGTTCGCTTTCGTTGCGGGGATCTATGGCTACACCTTC CASSLFAFVAGIYGYTF
. . TRBJ1-3 TRBV28 TGTGCCAGCAGTTTTGGGGGGGGGTTTATTGGAAACACCATATATTTT CASSFGGGFIGNTIYF
. . TRBJ1-2 TRBV18 TGTGCCAGCTCACCACAGAGGGGCCTAGAGGGGGAATATGGCTACACCTTC CASSPQRGLEGEYGYTF
TRBD2 . TRBJ2-1 TRBV6-6 TGTGCCAGCAGGGCCGGGAGGGTACAGTTCTTC CASRAGRVQFF
. . TRBJ2-5 TRBV19 TGTGCCAGTAGTATTGTGGGGGGTGGGGAGACCCAGTACTTC CASSIVGGGETQYF
. . TRBJ1-3 TRBV30 TGTGCCTGGCGGCAGGCTTCTGGAAACACCATATATTTT CAWRQASGNTIYF
. . TRBJ2-1 TRBV18 TGTGCCAGCTCTAGGAAGGGCTACAATGAGCAGTTCTTC CASSRKGYNEQFF
. . TRBJ2-3 TRBV6-5 TGTGCCAGCAGAGAGGGAATCACAGATACGCAGTATTTT CASREGITDTQYF
. . TRBJ2-2 TRBV4-1 TGCGCCAGCAGCCAAGTAGGGAGAACCGGGGAGCTGTTTTTT CASSQVGRTGELFF
TRBD1 . TRBJ1-2 TRBV28 TGTGCCAGCACAAGACAGGGGGCCTATGGCTACACCTTC CASTRQGAYGYTF